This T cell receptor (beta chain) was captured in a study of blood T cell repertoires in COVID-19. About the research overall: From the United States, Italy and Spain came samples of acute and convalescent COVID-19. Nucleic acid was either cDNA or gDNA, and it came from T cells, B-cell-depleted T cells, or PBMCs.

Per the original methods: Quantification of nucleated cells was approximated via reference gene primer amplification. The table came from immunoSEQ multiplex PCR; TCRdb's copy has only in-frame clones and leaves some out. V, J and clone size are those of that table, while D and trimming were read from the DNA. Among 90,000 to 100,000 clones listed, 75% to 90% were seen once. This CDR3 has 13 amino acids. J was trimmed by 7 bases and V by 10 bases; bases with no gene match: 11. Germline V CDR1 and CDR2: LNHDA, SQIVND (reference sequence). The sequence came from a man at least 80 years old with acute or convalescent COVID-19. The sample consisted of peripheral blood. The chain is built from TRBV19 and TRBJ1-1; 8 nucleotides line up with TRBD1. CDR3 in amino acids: CATQSGQGSEAFF. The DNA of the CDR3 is TGTGCCACCCAATCCGGACAGGGAAGTGAAGCTTTCTTT.